Following are 22 T cell receptor beta chains from one sample sequenced in a study of blood T cell repertoires in COVID-19. Produced via immunoSEQ multiplex PCR; TCRdb's table is partial and in-frame only. Among roughly 250,000 clones, roughly nine tenths were seen once, and the ten largest hold about 3%. Sequencing was done on a sample of PBMCs or T cells enriched from blood (not recorded which). Source of these receptors: a woman aged 45-59 years who had recovered from COVID-19.

The chain is built from TRBV9 and TRBJ2-1, with TRBD2 identical over 9 bases. The germline gives CDR1 SGDLS, CDR2 YYNGEE. Unmatched junction bases numbered 5, after V lost 3 bases and J lost 4 bases. This CDR3 has 15 residues. The CDR3 sequence: CASSAMTSGYNEQFF. Here the CDR3 DNA reads TGTGCCAGCAGCGCGATGACTAGCGGATACAATGAGCAGTTCTTC.

The gene calls are TRBV7-9 and TRBJ1-1; D is perhaps TRBD1 (6 bases). This CDR3 is 15 amino acids long. Trimming left V 3 bases short and J 2 bases short, with 13 bases between. Germline CDR1 is SEHNR and CDR2 is FQNEAQ (reference sequence). The CDR3 sequence is CASSFGDRLNTEAFF. The CDR3 DNA sequence: TGTGCCAGCAGCTTTGGAGACAGGCTAAACACTGAAGCTTTCTTT.

This clone has a handful of counts. The chain employs TRBV19 and TRBJ1-5, with TRBD1 as a possible D gene (5 bases). The germline V gene encodes CDR1 LNHDA and CDR2 SQIVND (reference sequence). Trimming left V 1 base short and J 5 bases short, with 15 bases between. The CDR3 runs 16 residues. The CDR3 DNA follows: TGTGCCAGTAGTATAGGGACCGGCGGGGGGGATCAGCCCCAGCATTTT. Encoded protein: CASSIGTGGGDQPQHF. The full variable domain, completed using reference TRBV19 and TRBJ1-5, is DGGITQSPKYLFRKEGQNVTLSCEQNLNHDAMYWYRQDPGQGLRLIYYSQIVNDFQKGDIAEGYSVSREKKESFPLTVTSAQKNPTAFYLCASSIGTGGGDQPQHFGDGTRLSIL.

The chain recombines TRBV24-1 with TRBJ1-4; D unresolved. This CDR3 contains 12 residues. Germline CDR1 KGHDR, CDR2 SFDVKD. V lost 5 bases to trimming and J lost 7 bases, with 7 bases between them. The CDR3 coding sequence is TGTGCCACCAGTGCAGGAGGTGAAAAACTGTTTTTT. Its protein is CATSAGGEKLFF.

The chain recombines TRBV28 with TRBJ1-5; no firm D call. The germline V and J ends were trimmed by 5 bases and 11 bases, with 16 bases remaining between them. The CDR3 runs to 13 residues. Germline values: CDR1 MDHEN, CDR2 SYDVKM. As DNA, the CDR3 is TGTGCCAGCAGTCAATCGGGTTCCTCGGCCCAGCATTTT. Translation: CASSQSGSSAQHF.

The CDR3 sequence is CASSDNGGSGANVLTF. CDR3 DNA: TGTGCCAGCAGCGACAACGGGGGCTCTGGGGCCAACGTCCTGACTTTC. The J gene is TRBJ2-6, the V gene TRBV7-2; TRBD2 might be the D (6 bases). CDR1 and CDR2 from the germline V gene are SGHTA and FQGNSA. Between the trimmed V and J ends, which lost 5 bases and 0 bases, there was a span of 11 bases. The CDR3 sequence is 16 residues long.

The CDR3 is CSGVAKNIQYF. In DNA, the CDR3 is TGCAGCGGAGTAGCCAAAAACATTCAGTACTTC. The chain uses TRBV29-1 and TRBJ2-4, with no clear D. Per the germline V gene, CDR1 is SQVTM and CDR2 is ANQGSEA. CDR3 length: 11 residues. V lost 7 bases, J lost 0 bases, and 4 bases lay in between.

V is TRBV24-1 and J is TRBJ2-1; TRBD2 aligns across 16 bases. V gave up 2 bases and J gave up 4 bases; unmatched junction bases: 4. The CDR3 is made up of 18 amino acids. Germline values: CDR1 KGHDR, CDR2 SFDVKD. CDR3 amino acids: CATSDSGLAGGPYNEQFF. The CDR3 DNA follows: TGTGCCACCAGTGATTCGGGACTAGCGGGAGGGCCTTACAATGAGCAGTTCTTC.

This sequence joins TRBV28 and TRBJ2-7, with 7 nucleotides matching TRBD2. The CDR3 has 17 amino acids. V lost 2 bases and J lost 4; bases outside the gene matches: 14. The germline gives CDR1 MDHEN, CDR2 SYDVKM. CDR3 nucleotides: TGTGCCAGCAGTTTACCTCCGCTAGCGGCCCACGGGTACGAGCAGTACTTC. Translated: CASSLPPLAAHGYEQYF.

The rearrangement links TRBV28 to TRBJ1-6; D ambiguous. V lost 5 bases, J lost 7 bases, and 6 bases lay in between. The CDR3 totals 12 residues. CDR1 and CDR2 (germline): MDHEN, SYDVKM. DNA for the CDR3: TGTGCCAGCAGTCTCCAGAATTCACCCCTCCACTTT. Its translation is CASSLQNSPLHF. Filled out from reference TRBV28 and TRBJ1-6, the complete variable domain reads DVKVTQSSRYLVKRTGEKVFLECVQDMDHENMFWYRQDPGLGLRLIYFSYDVKMKEKGDIPEGYSVSREKKERFSLILESASTNQTSMYLCASSLQNSPLHFGNGTRLTVT.

The genes are TRBV6-5 and TRBJ2-3, with 7 bases that match TRBD1. In germline, CDR1 is MNHEY, CDR2 SVGAGI. The CDR3 loop spans 15 amino acids. The V and J ends lost 5 bases and 7 bases, in that order; junction bases with no gene match: 12. CDR3 nucleotide sequence: TGTGCCAGCAGTCCACAGGGGCCCCAGGGGTATACGCAGTATTTT. Protein product: CASSPQGPQGYTQYF.

V gene TRBV18 combines with J gene TRBJ1-6; D remains unclear. Trimming removed 3 bases at V and 6 bases at J, with 9 bases between. Germline CDR1 reads KGHSH; CDR2 reads LQKENI. CDR3 length: 14 residues. For the CDR3, the DNA is TGTGCCAGCTCACCGGTCCCTAGTAATTCACCCCTCCACTTT. This encodes CASSPVPSNSPLHF.

This clone was seen once. The chain recombines TRBV14 with TRBJ1-1; TRBD1 agrees at 7 bases. The germline CDR1 and CDR2 sequences are SGHDN and FVKESK. The ends lost 4 bases at V and 6 bases at J; junction bases unmatched: 8. The CDR3 has 14 residues. The CDR3 DNA is TGTGCCAGCAGCCTAAATACAGGGGTCGCTGAAGCTTTCTTT. Translating gives CASSLNTGVAEAFF.

V gene TRBV20-1 combines with J gene TRBJ1-1; 7 nucleotides match TRBD1. There are 11 residues in the CDR3. CDR1 is DFQATT and CDR2 is SNEGSKA in the germline V gene (reference sequence). The trim removed 4 bases at V and 5 bases at J, leaving 1 base unmatched. The CDR3 DNA is TGCAGTGCTAAGGGGGCTACTGAAGCTTTCTTT. Its translation is CSAKGATEAFF.

The CDR3 reads CASSQEVVLGRFF. DNA of the CDR3: TGTGCCAGCAGCCAAGAAGTCGTTCTAGGTCGGTTCTTC. The genes are TRBV14 and TRBJ2-1, with D unresolved. Between the trimmed V and J ends, which lost 0 bases and 15 bases, there was a span of 15 bases. CDR1 SGHDN and CDR2 FVKESK come from the germline V gene. This CDR3 contains 13 residues.

The chain joins TRBV7-9 to TRBJ2-1, with D possibly being TRBD2 (5 bases). Trimming removed 1 base from V and 7 bases from J, with 8 bases in between. There are 13 residues in the CDR3. The germline gives CDR1 SEHNR, CDR2 FQNEAQ (reference sequence). DNA of the CDR3: TGTGCCAGCAGCTTAGAACTAGGGAATGAGCAGTTCTTC. This codes for CASSLELGNEQFF.

In this sample, this clone turned up once. V usage is TRBV27 and J usage is TRBJ1-2; D gene ambiguous. The CDR3 covers 12 residues. Trimming left V 3 bases short and J 4 bases short, with 6 bases between. In germline, CDR1 is MNHEY, CDR2 SMNVEV (reference sequence). Here the CDR3 reads CASSFSGYGYTF. In DNA form, the CDR3 reads TGTGCCAGCAGTTTTAGCGGCTATGGCTACACCTTC.

The chain links TRBV5-1 to TRBJ2-3; possibly TRBD1 for D (5 bases). The CDR3 consists of 12 residues. Germline V gene sequence: CDR1 SGHRS, CDR2 YFSETQ. With 4 bases removed from V and 6 bases from J, the gap between germline ends came to 9 bases. The CDR3 DNA reads as TGCGCCAGCAGCCAAGACAGCGATACGCAGTATTTT. Translation: CASSQDSDTQYF.

The chain uses TRBV27 and TRBJ2-1; no firm D call. From germline, CDR1 is MNHEY and CDR2 SMNVEV (reference sequence). There are 14 residues in the CDR3. V was trimmed by 7 bases and J by 6 bases, leaving 16 bases between them. The CDR3 region has the DNA TGTGCCAGCATGTTGTCTAGTGGTTCCAATGAGCAGTTCTTC. This codes for CASMLSSGSNEQFF.

Only one count was recorded for this clone. The chain links TRBV11-1 to TRBJ1-1; a possible D gene is TRBD1 (6 bases). The germline V gene has CDR1 SGHAT and CDR2 FQDESV (reference sequence). This CDR3 spans 13 amino acids. The V end was cut by 6 bases, the J end by 4 bases, with 12 bases between. The CDR3 here is CASSLSRGTEAFF. In DNA, the CDR3 is TGTGCCAGCAGTCTTTCCAGGGGCACTGAAGCTTTCTTT. Based on the CDR3 plus reference TRBV11-1 and TRBJ1-1, the full variable domain is EAEVAQSPRYKITEKSQAVAFWCDPISGHATLYWYRQILGQGPELLVQFQDESVVDDSQLPKDRFSAERLKGVDSTLKIQPAELGDSAMYLCASSLSRGTEAFFGQGTRLTVV.

Concerning this clone itself: The germline gene is not matched at one end of the junction; a read error may be the cause. The genes are TRBV5-4 and TRBJ1-1, with D perhaps TRBD1 (5 bases). CDR1 is SGHNT and CDR2 is YYREEE in the germline V gene (reference sequence). The CDR3 runs 17 residues. The CDR3: CASSPNGGGWGNSEAFF. The DNA of the CDR3 is TGTGCCAGCAGTCCCAATGGGGGGGGATGGGGGAACAGTGAAGCTTTCTTT.

This sequence joins TRBV28 and TRBJ1-6, with D uncertain. Germline CDR1 reads MDHEN; CDR2 reads SYDVKM. The CDR3 contains 15 residues. With 3 bases removed from V and 7 bases from J, the gap between germline ends came to 13 bases. This chain's CDR3 is CASSFRRPTNSPLHF. CDR3 sequence (DNA): TGTGCCAGCAGTTTCCGCAGGCCCACAAATTCACCCCTCCACTTT.